These T cell receptor beta chains were read from a single sample in a study of blood T cell repertoires in COVID-19. Profiled with immunoSEQ multiplex PCR; TCRdb holds only in-frame clones, not every one. The table includes about 59,000 clones, 70% to 75% detected once. Sequenced sample: peripheral blood. These receptors all come from a woman between 65 and 79 years old with acute or convalescent COVID-19. Each CDR3 is given with its conserved first and last residue. The order of the fields is D gene, J gene, V gene, clone size, CDR3 protein, CDR3 DNA. The D gene is left open where the match is weak. Where a row states a size, it is once, few, many or the class of an expanded clone; other rows omit it.

d_gene: .
j_gene: TRBJ1-1
v_gene: TRBV18
abundance: .
CDR3aa: CASSQNTGLNTEAFF
CDR3nt: TGTGCCAGCTCACAAAACACAGGGTTGAACACTGAAGCTTTCTTT

d_gene: TRBD2
j_gene: TRBJ2-7
v_gene: TRBV15
abundance: .
CDR3aa: CATSEGGAGGYEQYF
CDR3nt: TGTGCCACCAGCGAGGGGGGAGCGGGGGGCTACGAGCAGTACTTC

d_gene: TRBD1
j_gene: TRBJ2-7
v_gene: TRBV2
abundance: .
CDR3aa: CASKQGANEQYF
CDR3nt: TGTGCCAGCAAGCAGGGGGCCAACGAGCAGTACTTC

d_gene: TRBD1
j_gene: TRBJ1-2
v_gene: TRBV10-3
abundance: .
CDR3aa: CAIMRARDRANYGYTF
CDR3nt: TGTGCCATCATGCGGGCTCGGGACAGGGCTAACTATGGCTACACCTTC

d_gene: .
j_gene: TRBJ1-3
v_gene: TRBV5-6
abundance: .
CDR3aa: CASSSFRFSGNTIYF
CDR3nt: TGTGCCAGCAGCTCATTTCGGTTTTCTGGAAACACCATATATTTT

d_gene: TRBD1
j_gene: TRBJ1-3
v_gene: TRBV5-1
abundance: .
CDR3aa: CASSLMGQGDGNTIYF
CDR3nt: TGCGCCAGCAGCTTAATGGGACAGGGAGATGGAAACACCATATATTTT

d_gene: TRBD1
j_gene: TRBJ1-2
v_gene: TRBV19
abundance: .
CDR3aa: CASSIFWTGDTYGYTF
CDR3nt: TGTGCCAGTAGTATTTTTTGGACAGGTGACACCTATGGCTACACCTTC

d_gene: .
j_gene: TRBJ2-2
v_gene: TRBV6-6
abundance: .
CDR3aa: CASTNRGGNTGELFF
CDR3nt: TGTGCCAGCACGAACAGGGGAGGGAACACCGGGGAGCTGTTTTTT

d_gene: .
j_gene: TRBJ1-2
v_gene: TRBV5-4
abundance: .
CDR3aa: CASSPQGGSYGYTF
CDR3nt: TGTGCCAGCAGCCCCCAGGGAGGGTCGTATGGCTACACCTTC

d_gene: .
j_gene: TRBJ1-6
v_gene: TRBV24-1
abundance: .
CDR3aa: CATSDSFLNSPLHF
CDR3nt: TGTGCCACCAGTGATTCGTTTCTCAATTCACCCCTCCACTTT

d_gene: TRBD1
j_gene: TRBJ2-7
v_gene: TRBV7-9
abundance: few
CDR3aa: CASTRTGPYEQYF
CDR3nt: TGTGCCAGCACCCGGACAGGGCCTTACGAGCAGTACTTC

d_gene: .
j_gene: TRBJ2-1
v_gene: TRBV5-8
abundance: .
CDR3aa: CASSRPRAGPYNEQFF
CDR3nt: TGTGCCAGCAGCCGTCCGAGGGCGGGACCCTACAATGAGCAGTTCTTC

d_gene: TRBD1
j_gene: TRBJ1-1
v_gene: TRBV28
abundance: few
CDR3aa: CASSRPIQGVNTEAFF
CDR3nt: TGTGCCAGCAGTCGACCGATACAGGGGGTGAACACTGAAGCTTTCTTT

d_gene: .
j_gene: TRBJ2-7
v_gene: TRBV19
abundance: few
CDR3aa: CASSIGPKPSYEQYF
CDR3nt: TGTGCCAGTAGTATAGGGCCGAAACCCTCCTACGAGCAGTACTTC

d_gene: TRBD2
j_gene: TRBJ2-1
v_gene: TRBV5-1
abundance: .
CDR3aa: CASSSLAGGPNEQFF
CDR3nt: TGCGCCAGCAGCTCCCTAGCGGGGGGGCCTAATGAGCAGTTCTTC

d_gene: .
j_gene: TRBJ1-4
v_gene: TRBV4-2
abundance: .
CDR3aa: CASKRDFNEKLFF
CDR3nt: TGTGCCAGCAAGCGGGACTTTAATGAAAAACTGTTTTTT

d_gene: .
j_gene: TRBJ1-2
v_gene: TRBV6-1
abundance: .
CDR3aa: CASSEGPGGNYGYTF
CDR3nt: TGTGCCAGCAGTGAAGGCCCGGGGGGGAACTATGGCTACACCTTC

d_gene: .
j_gene: TRBJ2-6
v_gene: TRBV7-9
abundance: few
CDR3aa: CASSATLGADYSGANVLTF
CDR3nt: TGTGCCAGCAGCGCAACCCTGGGAGCGGACTATTCTGGGGCCAACGTCCTGACTTTC

d_gene: TRBD1
j_gene: TRBJ1-2
v_gene: TRBV30
abundance: .
CDR3aa: CAWMNRDSNLYGYTF
CDR3nt: TGTGCCTGGATGAACCGGGACAGCAATCTTTATGGCTACACCTTC

d_gene: .
j_gene: TRBJ1-1
v_gene: TRBV6-6
abundance: .
CDR3aa: CASSSGGTEAFF
CDR3nt: TGTGCCAGCAGTTCTGGAGGGACTGAAGCTTTCTTT

d_gene: .
j_gene: TRBJ1-1
v_gene: TRBV18
abundance: once
CDR3aa: CASSPRTLGGNTEAFF
CDR3nt: TGTGCCAGCTCACCACGAACATTAGGGGGGAACACTGAAGCTTTCTTT

d_gene: .
j_gene: TRBJ1-1
v_gene: TRBV29-1
abundance: .
CDR3aa: CSALPEGIIITEAFF
CDR3nt: TGCAGCGCCCTGCCGGAGGGGATTATAATCACTGAAGCTTTCTTT

d_gene: .
j_gene: TRBJ2-7
v_gene: TRBV4-1
abundance: .
CDR3aa: CASSQDRQGIYEQYF
CDR3nt: TGCGCCAGCAGCCAAGATCGTCAGGGGATCTACGAGCAGTACTTC

d_gene: TRBD1
j_gene: TRBJ2-1
v_gene: TRBV7-9
abundance: .
CDR3aa: CASSYRDSNYNEQFF
CDR3nt: TGTGCCAGCAGCTACCGGGACAGCAACTACAATGAGCAGTTCTTC

d_gene: .
j_gene: TRBJ1-1
v_gene: TRBV29-1
abundance: .
CDR3aa: CSVETGLNTEAFF
CDR3nt: TGCAGCGTAGAGACAGGTTTGAACACTGAAGCTTTCTTT

d_gene: .
j_gene: TRBJ1-4
v_gene: TRBV3-1/TRBV3-2
abundance: .
CDR3aa: CASSSRGGATNEKLFF
CDR3nt: TGTGCCAGCAGCTCTCGTGGGGGGGCAACTAATGAAAAACTGTTTTTT

d_gene: TRBD1
j_gene: TRBJ1-2
v_gene: TRBV6-5
abundance: .
CDR3aa: CASSYRGQGNYGYTF
CDR3nt: TGTGCCAGCAGTTACAGGGGACAGGGAAACTATGGCTACACCTTC

d_gene: .
j_gene: TRBJ2-7
v_gene: TRBV5-1
abundance: .
CDR3aa: CASSLSGISYEQYF
CDR3nt: TGCGCCAGCAGCTTGAGTGGCATCTCCTACGAGCAGTACTTC

d_gene: TRBD2
j_gene: TRBJ2-1
v_gene: TRBV5-1
abundance: .
CDR3aa: CASTLYGGYTEQFF
CDR3nt: TGCGCCAGCACCCTATACGGGGGGTATACAGAGCAGTTCTTC

d_gene: .
j_gene: TRBJ1-1
v_gene: TRBV10-3
abundance: .
CDR3aa: CAISEGVGGKNTEAFF
CDR3nt: TGTGCCATCAGTGAGGGGGTGGGGGGGAAGAACACTGAAGCTTTCTTT

d_gene: .
j_gene: TRBJ2-2
v_gene: TRBV11-3
abundance: few
CDR3aa: CASSFSGRELFF
CDR3nt: TGTGCCAGCAGCTTTTCAGGGCGGGAGCTGTTTTTT

d_gene: TRBD1
j_gene: TRBJ2-7
v_gene: TRBV3-1/TRBV3-2
abundance: once
CDR3aa: CASSQDPHRTGGLNEQYF
CDR3nt: TGTGCCAGCAGCCAAGATCCCCACCGGACAGGGGGCTTAAACGAGCAGTACTTC

d_gene: TRBD1
j_gene: TRBJ1-4
v_gene: TRBV28
abundance: .
CDR3aa: CASSAYRGDEKLFF
CDR3nt: TGTGCCAGCAGTGCCTACAGGGGAGATGAAAAACTGTTTTTT

d_gene: .
j_gene: TRBJ2-2
v_gene: TRBV5-1
abundance: .
CDR3aa: CASSLVRVRMNTGELFF
CDR3nt: TGCGCCAGCAGCTTGGTACGGGTCAGAATGAACACCGGGGAGCTGTTTTTT

d_gene: .
j_gene: TRBJ1-1
v_gene: TRBV19
abundance: .
CDR3aa: CASSIGSGIQNTEAFF
CDR3nt: TGTGCCAGTAGTATCGGTTCAGGGATCCAGAACACTGAAGCTTTCTTT

d_gene: TRBD1
j_gene: TRBJ1-2
v_gene: TRBV10-2
abundance: .
CDR3aa: CASTFAGQGTNGYTF
CDR3nt: TGCGCCAGCACCTTTGCGGGACAGGGGACCAATGGCTACACCTTC

d_gene: TRBD1
j_gene: TRBJ2-7
v_gene: TRBV29-1
abundance: many
CDR3aa: CSVDRGLPYEQYF
CDR3nt: TGCAGCGTTGACAGGGGGCTTCCCTACGAGCAGTACTTC

d_gene: TRBD1
j_gene: TRBJ1-1
v_gene: TRBV5-6
abundance: .
CDR3aa: CASSLGAPPRGRGAFF
CDR3nt: TGTGCCAGCAGCTTGGGAGCCCCCCCCAGGGGGCGCGGAGCTTTCTTT

d_gene: TRBD2
j_gene: TRBJ2-5
v_gene: TRBV5-1
abundance: .
CDR3aa: CASSLDPGGHGTQYF
CDR3nt: TGCGCCAGCAGCTTGGATCCGGGGGGGCATGGGACCCAGTACTTC

d_gene: .
j_gene: TRBJ1-1
v_gene: TRBV29-1
abundance: few
CDR3aa: CSVGSGPSEAFF
CDR3nt: TGCAGCGTTGGGAGTGGCCCGTCTGAAGCTTTCTTT

d_gene: TRBD1
j_gene: TRBJ1-1
v_gene: TRBV29-1
abundance: .
CDR3aa: CSVIAGTGGTEAFF
CDR3nt: TGCAGCGTAATAGCCGGGACAGGGGGCACTGAAGCTTTCTTT

d_gene: TRBD1
j_gene: TRBJ2-7
v_gene: TRBV29-1
abundance: .
CDR3aa: CSVGGTGVSYEQYF
CDR3nt: TGCAGCGTCGGAGGGACAGGGGTCTCCTACGAGCAGTACTTC

d_gene: .
j_gene: TRBJ1-6
v_gene: TRBV5-1
abundance: once
CDR3aa: CASSWAWLYNSPLHF
CDR3nt: TGCGCCAGCAGCTGGGCTTGGCTGTATAATTCACCCCTCCACTTT

d_gene: TRBD1
j_gene: TRBJ2-6
v_gene: TRBV5-4
abundance: .
CDR3aa: CASREDRVLSGANVLTF
CDR3nt: TGTGCCAGCAGGGAAGACAGGGTACTCTCTGGGGCCAACGTCCTGACTTTC

d_gene: TRBD1
j_gene: TRBJ1-4
v_gene: TRBV19
abundance: .
CDR3aa: CASKDLGQGKEKLFF
CDR3nt: TGTGCCAGCAAGGACCTCGGACAGGGGAAGGAAAAACTGTTTTTT

d_gene: TRBD2
j_gene: TRBJ2-1
v_gene: TRBV12-5
abundance: few
CDR3aa: CASAPAGGGPYLAVKQFF
CDR3nt: TGTGCTAGTGCCCCCGCCGGGGGGGGGCCTTACCTCGCGGTCAAGCAGTTCTTC

d_gene: .
j_gene: TRBJ1-3
v_gene: TRBV19
abundance: .
CDR3aa: CASSKQGTGNTIYF
CDR3nt: TGTGCCAGTAGTAAACAGGGAACCGGAAACACCATATATTTT

d_gene: TRBD1
j_gene: TRBJ1-1
v_gene: TRBV19
abundance: .
CDR3aa: CASSRPGGQGIQAFF
CDR3nt: TGTGCCAGTTCCAGACCCGGGGGACAGGGCATACAAGCTTTCTTT

d_gene: .
j_gene: TRBJ2-1
v_gene: TRBV6-2/TRBV6-3
abundance: few
CDR3aa: CASSYSQYSYNEQFF
CDR3nt: TGTGCCAGCAGTTACTCGCAGTACTCCTACAATGAGCAGTTCTTC

d_gene: TRBD1
j_gene: TRBJ1-6
v_gene: TRBV5-1
abundance: .
CDR3aa: CASSHGQGAGRNSPLHF
CDR3nt: TGCGCCAGCAGTCACGGACAGGGGGCGGGTCGAAATTCACCCCTCCACTTT

d_gene: .
j_gene: TRBJ2-3
v_gene: TRBV6-5
abundance: .
CDR3aa: CASSTHGVGDTQYF
CDR3nt: TGTGCCAGCAGTACTCACGGAGTCGGGGATACGCAGTATTTT

d_gene: .
j_gene: TRBJ1-2
v_gene: TRBV12-3/TRBV12-4
abundance: few
CDR3aa: CASTLDRFGYTF
CDR3nt: TGTGCCAGCACCCTAGACCGATTTGGCTACACCTTC

d_gene: .
j_gene: TRBJ2-7
v_gene: TRBV3-1/TRBV3-2
abundance: .
CDR3aa: CASSQYVYEQYF
CDR3nt: TGTGCCAGCAGCCAATATGTGTACGAGCAGTACTTC

d_gene: TRBD1
j_gene: TRBJ2-5
v_gene: TRBV5-1
abundance: .
CDR3aa: CASSLVTGGVEETQYF
CDR3nt: TGCGCCAGCAGCTTGGTTACAGGGGGAGTGGAGGAGACCCAGTACTTC

d_gene: .
j_gene: TRBJ1-5
v_gene: TRBV18
abundance: .
CDR3aa: CASSPTESNQPQHF
CDR3nt: TGTGCCAGCTCACCGACAGAAAGCAATCAGCCCCAGCATTTT

d_gene: TRBD1
j_gene: TRBJ2-5
v_gene: TRBV7-8
abundance: .
CDR3aa: CASSLKDRGRTQYF
CDR3nt: TGTGCCAGCAGCTTGAAGGACAGGGGACGGACCCAGTACTTC

d_gene: TRBD1
j_gene: TRBJ1-1
v_gene: TRBV6-5
abundance: .
CDR3aa: CASSSPGQGARAFF
CDR3nt: TGTGCCAGCAGTTCGCCCGGACAGGGGGCGAGGGCTTTCTTT

d_gene: .
j_gene: TRBJ1-2
v_gene: TRBV7-2
abundance: .
CDR3aa: CASRFGGTNHGYTF
CDR3nt: TGTGCCAGCAGATTCGGAGGGACTAACCATGGCTACACCTTC

d_gene: TRBD1
j_gene: TRBJ2-1
v_gene: TRBV15
abundance: once
CDR3aa: CATSPGTGSSNEQFF
CDR3nt: TGTGCCACCAGCCCCGGGACAGGGTCTAGCAATGAGCAGTTCTTC

d_gene: .
j_gene: TRBJ1-5
v_gene: TRBV7-8
abundance: few
CDR3aa: CASSLHYGQPQHF
CDR3nt: TGTGCCAGCAGCTTACATTATGGCCAGCCCCAGCATTTT